These 30 T cell receptor beta chains were all obtained from the same sample, sequenced in a study of T cells after somatic rescue of genetic block. Data came from immunoSEQ multiplex PCR; TCRdb stores just in-frame clones and leaves some out. The sample includes fewer than 150,000 clones, 75% to 95% seen only once; the top ten take about 1.5%. Material for sequencing was peripheral blood mononuclear cells (PBMCs). Receptors were obtained from a woman aged 18-29 years.

V usage is TRBV5-6 and J usage is TRBJ1-1; D is possibly TRBD1 (5 bases). The CDR3 is 16 amino acids. Germline V gene data show CDR1 as SGHDT and CDR2 as YYEEEE. Trimming pared 6 bases from V and 3 bases from J, leaving 21 bases between. This CDR3 is CASMLIWGGEDTEAFF. For the CDR3, the DNA is TGTGCCAGCATGCTGATTTGGGGAGGGGAAGACACTGAAGCTTTCTTT.

The chain combines TRBV10-3 with TRBJ2-7; 11 positions match TRBD2. The CDR3 has 17 residues. Trimming cost V 0 bases and J 0 bases; bases outside gene matches: 4. From germline, CDR1 is ENHRY and CDR2 SYGVKD. CDR3 protein: CAISESRGLAASYEQYF. DNA of the CDR3: TGTGCCATCAGTGAGTCTAGGGGACTAGCGGCCTCCTACGAGCAGTACTTC.

The chain is built from TRBV2 and TRBJ2-7, with D possibly being TRBD2 (6 bases). V gave up 3 bases and J gave up 6 bases, with 6 bases separating them. Germline lookup yields CDR1 SNHLY and CDR2 FYNNEI. This CDR3 is built from 11 residues. In DNA form, the CDR3 reads TGTGCCAGCAGTGACGGGGGCGAGCAGTACTTC. This encodes CASSDGGEQYF.

The chain is built from TRBV19 and TRBJ1-1; maybe TRBD1 (6 bases). The CDR3 runs to 14 residues. The V end lost 5 bases, the J end lost 5 bases, and 15 bases lay between the germline ends. Germline V gives CDR1 LNHDA, CDR2 SQIVND (reference sequence). The CDR3 here is CASSQVQGRTEAFF. DNA of the CDR3: TGTGCCAGTAGTCAGGTACAGGGAAGAACTGAAGCTTTCTTT.

The chain uses TRBV2 and TRBJ1-4; possibly TRBD1 for D (5 bases). The V end was cut by 6 bases, the J end by 11 bases, with 25 bases between. Per germline, CDR1 SNHLY and CDR2 FYNNEI. CDR3 length equals 16 residues. CDR3 loop: CASRGTILLRESKLFF. Written as DNA, the CDR3 is TGTGCCAGCAGAGGAACCATTCTACTCAGGGAAAGTAAACTGTTTTTT.

The chain employs TRBV5-6 and TRBJ1-1; perhaps TRBD1 as D (5 bases). Trimming removed 2 bases at V and 0 bases at J, with 17 bases between. This CDR3 spans 17 amino acids. Germline V gene data show CDR1 as SGHDT and CDR2 as YYEEEE. In nucleotides, the CDR3 is TGTGCCAGCAGCTTTTGGTTCGGGGGATTAATGAACACTGAAGCTTTCTTT. This codes for CASSFWFGGLMNTEAFF.

J is TRBJ2-3 and V is TRBV19, with 9 bases that match TRBD2. The CDR3 length is 16 residues. The V gene's germline CDR1 is LNHDA and CDR2 SQIVND (reference sequence). Trimming at V came to 3 bases and at J to 1 base, leaving 5 bases not matched to a gene. CDR3 DNA sequence: TGTGCCAGTAGTATGGCTAGCGGGGTTCGCACAGATACGCAGTATTTT. It codes for CASSMASGVRTDTQYF.

V usage is TRBV5-8 and J usage is TRBJ2-4, with 7 positions matching TRBD1. There are 15 residues in the CDR3. The ends lost 3 bases at V and 0 bases at J; junction bases unmatched: 3. Looked up from germline, CDR1 is SGHTS and CDR2 is YDEGEE. In nucleotides, the CDR3 is TGTGCCAGCAGCTCCGGGACAGTAGCCAAAAACATTCAGTACTTC. Protein sequence: CASSSGTVAKNIQYF. The full variable domain, with the rest looked up from reference TRBV5-8 and TRBJ2-4, is EAGVTQSPTHLIKTRGQQATLRCSPISGHTSVYWYQQALGLGLQFLLWYDEGEERNRGNFPPRFSGRQFPNYSSELNVNALELEDSALYLCASSSGTVAKNIQYFGAGTRLSVL.

V is TRBV27 and J is TRBJ1-1; TRBD1 matches at 8 bases. The CDR3 has 15 amino acids. With 3 bases clipped from V and 4 bases from J, the junction kept 7 bases outside the gene matches. From germline, CDR1 is MNHEY and CDR2 SMNVEV (reference sequence). In DNA, the CDR3 is TGTGCCAGCAGTTTCTGGAGACAGGGGAGCACTGAAGCTTTCTTT. Protein product: CASSFWRQGSTEAFF.

With respect to this clone: At the DNA level, this CDR3 is encoded by other sequences in the same sample as well. The rearrangement uses TRBV6-4 and TRBJ2-3; 10 nucleotides agree with TRBD2. The V and J ends lost 3 bases and 2 bases, in that order; junction bases with no gene match: 2. The CDR3 spans 15 residues. Germline V gives CDR1 MRHNA, CDR2 SNTAGT. CDR3 sequence reads: CASSESGGATDTQYF. In DNA, the CDR3 is TGTGCCAGCAGTGAAAGCGGGGGGGCCACAGATACGCAGTATTTT.

This clone was counted once. The V and J genes are TRBV7-2 and TRBJ2-5; D ambiguous. Looked up from germline, CDR1 is SGHTA and CDR2 is FQGNSA. The CDR3 loop spans 11 amino acids. The V end lost 1 base, the J end lost 5 bases, and 2 bases lay between the germline ends. The DNA of the CDR3 is TGTGCCAGCAGCTTAGACGAGACCCAGTACTTC. Translation gives CASSLDETQYF.

The CDR3 coding sequence is TGTGCCAGCAGCGTAGGGGGACAGGGGGCATCACCCCTCCACTTT. It translates to CASSVGGQGASPLHF. The rearrangement joins TRBV9 to TRBJ1-6; 12 positions match TRBD1. The CDR3 consists of 15 residues. Germline loops: CDR1 SGDLS, CDR2 YYNGEE. V was pared by 0 bases and J by 10 bases, with 2 bases of the junction left unmatched.

The chain is built from TRBV7-9 and TRBJ1-1; a possible D gene is TRBD1 (6 bases). The length of the CDR3 is 15 residues. Looked up from germline, CDR1 is SEHNR and CDR2 is FQNEAQ (reference sequence). V gave up 6 bases and J gave up 0 bases, with 14 bases separating them. CDR3 residues: CASSPQQGLNTEAFF. The CDR3, as DNA: TGTGCCAGCAGTCCGCAACAGGGCCTGAACACTGAAGCTTTCTTT.

The rearrangement uses TRBV27 and TRBJ1-2, with D hard to call. In germline, CDR1 is MNHEY, CDR2 SMNVEV (reference sequence). V dropped 3 bases and J dropped 9 bases, with 17 bases sitting between them. The CDR3 contains 14 residues. CDR3 protein: CASSFRPPEISYTF. The CDR3 nucleotides are TGTGCCAGCAGTTTCCGGCCCCCAGAGATCAGCTACACCTTC.

The rearrangement links TRBV5-6 to TRBJ2-5, with 9 bases fitting TRBD2. There are 15 residues in the CDR3. Trimming took 2 bases from V and 3 from J; bases not matched to a gene: 5. Germline values: CDR1 SGHDT, CDR2 YYEEEE. The CDR3: CASSFIGGGEETQYF. CDR3 in DNA: TGTGCCAGCAGCTTTATAGGCGGGGGGGAAGAGACCCAGTACTTC.

This sequence joins TRBV28 and TRBJ1-2; 7 nucleotides line up with TRBD1. V shed 6 bases, J shed 3 bases, and the junction held 10 bases outside the gene matches. This CDR3 has 15 residues. The germline CDR1 and CDR2 sequences are MDHEN and SYDVKM. The CDR3 sequence is CASSTLTGTDYGYTF. The CDR3 coding sequence is TGTGCCAGCAGCACCCTGACAGGGACCGACTATGGCTACACCTTC.

This chain connects TRBV27 to TRBJ2-7; D may match TRBD1 or TRBD2 (6 bases each). V dropped 0 bases and J dropped 2 bases, with 14 bases sitting between them. Per the germline V gene, CDR1 is MNHEY and CDR2 is SMNVEV (reference sequence). The CDR3 consists of 16 residues. The CDR3 loop reads CASSLSWTRGAYEQYF. CDR3 bases: TGTGCCAGCAGTTTATCCTGGACAAGGGGGGCCTACGAGCAGTACTTC.

V is TRBV5-6 and J is TRBJ1-1, with 9 bases aligning to TRBD1. This CDR3 is 16 amino acids long. Germline V gene data show CDR1 as SGHDT and CDR2 as YYEEEE. V was clipped by 2 bases and J by 5 bases; unmatched bases: 10. CDR3 in DNA: TGTGCCAGCAGCTTTCGACAGGGGGGTAGCTGGACTGAAGCTTTCTTT. Translated: CASSFRQGGSWTEAFF. Full variable domain (outside the CDR3, taken from reference TRBV5-6 and TRBJ1-1): DAGVTQSPTHLIKTRGQQVTLRCSPKSGHDTVSWYQQALGQGPQFIFQYYEEEERQRGNFPDRFSGHQFPNYSSELNVNALLLGDSALYLCASSFRQGGSWTEAFFGQGTRLTVV.

The chain employs TRBV7-9 and TRBJ1-3; 9 bases fit TRBD1. Per the germline V gene, CDR1 is SEHNR and CDR2 is FQNEAQ (reference sequence). This CDR3 is 16 amino acids long. V lost 7 bases, J lost 0 bases, and 7 bases stayed unmatched. CDR3 in DNA: TGTGCCAGCACCCCGAGGACAGGGGCCTCTGGAAACACCATATATTTT. Translating it yields CASTPRTGASGNTIYF.

V gene TRBV19 combines with J gene TRBJ2-7; 11 nucleotides align to TRBD2. Trimming took 5 bases from V and 1 from J; bases not matched to a gene: 4. The CDR3 runs to 15 residues. The germline CDR1 and CDR2 sequences are LNHDA and SQIVND (reference sequence). For the CDR3, the DNA is TGTGCCAGTAGTCCCGCTAGCGGGGGGTCCTACGAGCAGTACTTC. This translates into CASSPASGGSYEQYF.

The chain recombines TRBV11-2 with TRBJ2-7; the D is unclear. V gave up 1 base and J gave up 2 bases, with 9 bases separating them. CDR1 is SGHAT, CDR2 FQNNGV, per germline. This CDR3 has 14 residues. The CDR3 reads CASSLVVPPYEQYF. CDR3 nucleotides: TGTGCCAGCAGCTTAGTTGTGCCACCCTACGAGCAGTACTTC.

The chain has TRBV7-2 and TRBJ1-5, with a tentative D call TRBD1 (5 bases). Germline loops: CDR1 SGHTA, CDR2 FQGNSA. With 3 bases removed from V and 2 bases from J, the gap between germline ends came to 14 bases. The CDR3 is 16 residues long. In nucleotides, the CDR3 is TGTGCCAGCAGCTTGGGGACGCGCGCGGGCAATCAGCCCCAGCATTTT. Translation: CASSLGTRAGNQPQHF.

This rearrangement joins TRBV5-1 to TRBJ1-1, with 8 bases identical to TRBD1. Germline trimming cut 0 bases from V and 3 bases from J; bases unmatched to any gene: 4. Germline CDR1 and CDR2: SGHRS and YFSETQ. This CDR3 comprises 15 residues. The CDR3 DNA reads as TGCGCCAGCAGCTTGGGCGACAGGGGAGACACTGAAGCTTTCTTT. This sequence encodes CASSLGDRGDTEAFF.

The chain combines TRBV7-2 with TRBJ1-1; TRBD1 matches at 8 bases. CDR3 length: 15 amino acids. CDR1 and CDR2 from the germline V gene are SGHTA and FQGNSA. V was clipped by 5 bases and J by 1 base; unmatched bases: 6. The CDR3 loop reads CASSPHGTGNTEAFF. CDR3 nucleotides: TGTGCCAGCAGCCCCCATGGGACAGGGAACACTGAAGCTTTCTTT. The variable domain in full, with the rest retrieved from reference TRBV7-2 and TRBJ1-1, is GAGVSQSPSNKVTEKGKDVELRCDPISGHTALYWYRQSLGQGLEFLIYFQGNSAPDKSGLPSDRFSAERTGGSVSTLTIQRTQQEDSAVYLCASSPHGTGNTEAFFGQGTRLTVV.

The rearrangement uses TRBV29-1 and TRBJ2-7; TRBD1 matches 8 bases. This CDR3 is built from 12 residues. The V and J ends lost 6 bases and 5 bases, in that order; junction bases with no gene match: 6. Germline CDR1 SQVTM, CDR2 ANQGSEA. The CDR3 nucleotides are TGCAGCGTCCCGGGACAGGTCAACGAGCAGTACTTC. Translated, it gives CSVPGQVNEQYF.

The chain carries TRBV6-5 and TRBJ1-2, with D possibly matching TRBD1 (5 bases). The CDR3 consists of 16 residues. Germline V gene lookup returns CDR1 MNHEY and CDR2 SVGAGI. The ends were cut back, 2 bases at V and 4 bases at J, with 17 bases in the middle. The CDR3: CASSYGSGQGGYGYTF. CDR3 coding DNA: TGTGCCAGCAGTTACGGTTCGGGGCAGGGTGGCTATGGCTACACCTTC.

The chain employs TRBV19 and TRBJ2-7, with 11 bases fitting TRBD1. Germline lookup yields CDR1 LNHDA and CDR2 SQIVND (reference sequence). With V trimmed by 7 bases and J by 2 bases, 4 bases remained unmatched. This CDR3 contains 14 residues. CDR3 DNA: TGTGCCAGTACTCCGGGACAGGGGGCCTACGAGCAGTACTTC. It is translated as CASTPGQGAYEQYF.

This clone occurred once. The DNA of the CDR3 is TGTGCCAGCAGCCGTAGGTGGAACAACGGCCGTGGTGGCTACACCTTC. It yields the protein CASSRRWNNGRGGYTF. The chain carries TRBV5-6 and TRBJ1-2, with unresolved D. V was trimmed by 4 bases and J by 7 bases, leaving 23 bases between them. This CDR3 is built from 16 residues. Germline V gene data show CDR1 as SGHDT and CDR2 as YYEEEE. Combining the CDR3 with reference TRBV5-6 and TRBJ1-2 gives the whole variable domain DAGVTQSPTHLIKTRGQQVTLRCSPKSGHDTVSWYQQALGQGPQFIFQYYEEEERQRGNFPDRFSGHQFPNYSSELNVNALLLGDSALYLCASSRRWNNGRGGYTFGSGTRLTVV.

The J gene is TRBJ2-7, the V gene TRBV5-1; D possibly corresponds to TRBD1 (6 bases). Trimming removed 5 bases from V and 3 bases from J, with 18 bases in between. CDR3 length equals 15 residues. Germline V gene lookup returns CDR1 SGHRS and CDR2 YFSETQ. Here the CDR3 reads CASSERQENFYEQYF. The CDR3 region has the DNA TGCGCCAGCAGTGAGCGACAGGAGAATTTCTACGAGCAGTACTTC.

The chain uses TRBV19 and TRBJ2-6; 10 bases agree with TRBD2. Germline V gene sequence: CDR1 LNHDA, CDR2 SQIVND (reference sequence). The V gene end was trimmed by 1 base and the J gene end by 0 bases; junction bases not matched to a gene: 6. The CDR3 is 19 residues long. The CDR3 loop reads CASSIGWASGSSGANVLTF. The CDR3 bases are TGTGCCAGTAGTATAGGCTGGGCTAGCGGGAGCTCTGGGGCCAACGTCCTGACTTTC.